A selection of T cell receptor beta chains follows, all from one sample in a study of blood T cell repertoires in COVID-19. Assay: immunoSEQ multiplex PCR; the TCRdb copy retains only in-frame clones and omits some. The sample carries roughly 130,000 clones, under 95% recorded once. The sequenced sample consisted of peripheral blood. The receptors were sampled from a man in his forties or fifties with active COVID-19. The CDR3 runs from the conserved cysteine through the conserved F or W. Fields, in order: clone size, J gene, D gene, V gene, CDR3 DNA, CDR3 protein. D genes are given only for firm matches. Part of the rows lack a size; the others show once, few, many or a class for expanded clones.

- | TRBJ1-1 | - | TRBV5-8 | TGTGCCAGCAGCTTGTCTGAAGGGGGGAACACTGAAGCTTTCTTT | CASSLSEGGNTEAFF
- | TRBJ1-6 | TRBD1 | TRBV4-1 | TGCGCCAGCAGCCAAGGGACAGGGGGTAATTCACCCCTCCACTTT | CASSQGTGGNSPLHF
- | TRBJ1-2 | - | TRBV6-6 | TGTGCCAGCAGGGTCCCCTCTGGCGGCTATGGCTACACCTTC | CASRVPSGGYGYTF
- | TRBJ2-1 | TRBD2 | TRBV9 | TGTGCCAGCAGCGCCACCTCGGGACTATACAATGAGCAGTTCTTC | CASSATSGLYNEQFF
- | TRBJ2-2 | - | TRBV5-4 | TGTGCCAGCACCGACACGACGCGCAGGGGTAACACCGGGGAGCTGTTTTTT | CASTDTTRRGNTGELFF
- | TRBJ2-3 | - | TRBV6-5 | TGTGCCAGCAGCCTACAGGGCACCGTCACAGATACGCAGTATTTT | CASSLQGTVTDTQYF
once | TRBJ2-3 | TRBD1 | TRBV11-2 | TGTGCCAGCAGCCATGGGTCGTGGGACAGGAGTTCAGATACGCAGTATTTT | CASSHGSWDRSSDTQYF
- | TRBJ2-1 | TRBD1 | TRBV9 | TGTGCCAGCAGCCCAACGACAGGGTTCTACAATGAGCAGTTCTTC | CASSPTTGFYNEQFF
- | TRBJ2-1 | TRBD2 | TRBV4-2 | TGTGCCAGCAGCCAAGATTGGAGCGGGGGGGCCTCCTACAATGAGCAGTTCTTC | CASSQDWSGGASYNEQFF
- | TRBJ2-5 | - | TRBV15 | TGTGCCACCAGCAGAGCGGGGGGCCGCCAAGAGACCCAGTACTTC | CATSRAGGRQETQYF
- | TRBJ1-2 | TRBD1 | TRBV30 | TGTGCCTGGAGTTTTCGGGGGGACAGGGATTCTATGGCGGGAACCTTC | CAWSFRGDRDSMAGTF
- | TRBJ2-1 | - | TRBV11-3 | TGTGCCAGCAGCTTTGAAGGAGCGGAGATCTACAATGAGCAGTTCTTC | CASSFEGAEIYNEQFF
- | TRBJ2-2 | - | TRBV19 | TGTGCCAGTAGACAGGGTCTCGGGGAGCTGTTTTTT | CASRQGLGELFF
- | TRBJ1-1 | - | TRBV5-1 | TGCGCCAGCAGCATAACAGGCGAAAACACTGAAGCTTTCTTT | CASSITGENTEAFF
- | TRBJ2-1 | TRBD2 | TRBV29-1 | TGCAGCGCCAGCCTAGCGGGAAACAATGAGCAGTTCTTC | CSASLAGNNEQFF
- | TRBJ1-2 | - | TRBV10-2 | TGCGCCAGCAGTGTCCAACAGGCCTATGGCTACACCTTC | CASSVQQAYGYTF
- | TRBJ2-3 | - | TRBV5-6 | TGTGCCAGCAGCTTGGATGGTGACTACGGAGATACGCAGTATTTT | CASSLDGDYGDTQYF
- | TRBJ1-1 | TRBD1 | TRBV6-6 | TGTGCCAGCAGGAAACAGGGGGCGGACACTGAAGCTTTCTTT | CASRKQGADTEAFF